The sequence of this TCR beta chain was determined in a study of shared clonotypes between healthy human individuals. This clone has only one observation. The CDR3 is made up of 14 amino acids. Germline V CDR1 and CDR2: SGHDT, YYEEEE. V shed 4 bases and J shed 2 bases, with 10 bases lying between them. Generated by immunoSEQ multiplex PCR, the TCRdb table keeps only in-frame clones and is missing some. The data show more than 1.2 million clones, with less than 99% seen just once and around 0.33% held by the top ten. The chain has TRBV5-6 and TRBJ1-5; unclear D gene. The source is a man aged 25-45 years in good health. Sequencing used naive CD4+ T cells sorted from blood. Subset in this sample: CD45RA+ positively selected. This CDR3 is CASSVRRGNQPQHF. The CDR3 DNA reads TGTGCCAGCAGCGTTAGACGAGGCAATCAGCCCCAGCATTTT.